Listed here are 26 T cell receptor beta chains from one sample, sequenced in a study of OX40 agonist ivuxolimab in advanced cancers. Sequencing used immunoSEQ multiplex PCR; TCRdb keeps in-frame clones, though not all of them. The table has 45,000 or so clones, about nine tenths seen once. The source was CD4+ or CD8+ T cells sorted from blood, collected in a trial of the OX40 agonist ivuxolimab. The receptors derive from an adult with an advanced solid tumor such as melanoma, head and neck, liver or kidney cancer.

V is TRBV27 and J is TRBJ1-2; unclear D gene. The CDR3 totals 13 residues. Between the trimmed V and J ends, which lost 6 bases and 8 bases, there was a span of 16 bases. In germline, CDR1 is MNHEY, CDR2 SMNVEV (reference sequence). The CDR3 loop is CASSSSRGGGYTF. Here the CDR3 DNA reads TGTGCCAGCAGCTCAAGCCGGGGAGGAGGCTACACCTTC.

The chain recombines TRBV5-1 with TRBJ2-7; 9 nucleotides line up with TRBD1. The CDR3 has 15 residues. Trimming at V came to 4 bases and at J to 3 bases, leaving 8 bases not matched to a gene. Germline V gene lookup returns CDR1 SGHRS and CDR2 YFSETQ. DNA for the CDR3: TGCGCCAGCAGCCACCCAACAGGGGGCCTCTACGAGCAGTACTTC. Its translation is CASSHPTGGLYEQYF.

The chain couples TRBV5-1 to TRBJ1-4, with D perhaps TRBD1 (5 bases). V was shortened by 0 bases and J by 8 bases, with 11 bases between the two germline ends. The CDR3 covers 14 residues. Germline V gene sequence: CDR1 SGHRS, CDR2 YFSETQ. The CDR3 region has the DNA TGCGCCAGCAGCTTGGCACAGGTGGGCGAAAAACTGTTTTTT. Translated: CASSLAQVGEKLFF.

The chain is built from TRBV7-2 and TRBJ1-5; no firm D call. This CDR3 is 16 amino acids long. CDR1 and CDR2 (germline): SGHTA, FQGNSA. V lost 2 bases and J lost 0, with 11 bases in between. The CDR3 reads CASSLRGGYSNQPQHF. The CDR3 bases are TGTGCCAGCAGCTTACGAGGAGGATATAGCAATCAGCCCCAGCATTTT.

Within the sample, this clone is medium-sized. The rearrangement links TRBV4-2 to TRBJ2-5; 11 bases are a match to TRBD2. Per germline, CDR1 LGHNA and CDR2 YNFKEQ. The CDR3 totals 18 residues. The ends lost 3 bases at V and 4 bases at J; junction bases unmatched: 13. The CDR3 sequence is CASSHHFGTSGSGETQYF. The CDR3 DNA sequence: TGTGCCAGCAGCCACCATTTCGGAACTAGCGGGAGTGGAGAGACCCAGTACTTC.

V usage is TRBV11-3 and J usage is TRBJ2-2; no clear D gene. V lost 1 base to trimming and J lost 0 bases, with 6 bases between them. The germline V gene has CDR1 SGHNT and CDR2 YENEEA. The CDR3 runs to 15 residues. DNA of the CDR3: TGTGCCAGCAGCTTAGGGTTAGCGAACACCGGGGAGCTGTTTTTT. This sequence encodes CASSLGLANTGELFF.

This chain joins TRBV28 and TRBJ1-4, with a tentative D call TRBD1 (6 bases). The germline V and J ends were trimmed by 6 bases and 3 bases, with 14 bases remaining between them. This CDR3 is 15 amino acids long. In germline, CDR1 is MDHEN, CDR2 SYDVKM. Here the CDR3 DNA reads TGTGCCAGCAGCCCGACCGGGACATCTAATGAAAAACTGTTTTTT. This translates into CASSPTGTSNEKLFF.

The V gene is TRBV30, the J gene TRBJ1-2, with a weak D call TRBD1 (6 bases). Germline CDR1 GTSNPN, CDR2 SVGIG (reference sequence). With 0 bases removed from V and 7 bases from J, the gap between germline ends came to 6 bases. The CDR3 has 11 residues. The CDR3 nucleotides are TGTGCCTGGAGTGTACAGGGTGGCTACACCTTC. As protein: CAWSVQGGYTF.

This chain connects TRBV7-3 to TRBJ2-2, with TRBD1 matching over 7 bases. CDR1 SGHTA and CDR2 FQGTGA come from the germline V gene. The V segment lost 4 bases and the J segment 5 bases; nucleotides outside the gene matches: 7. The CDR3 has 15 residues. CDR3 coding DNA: TGTGCCAGCAGCTCCGCAGGGGGTTGGACCGGGGAGCTGTTTTTT. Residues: CASSSAGGWTGELFF. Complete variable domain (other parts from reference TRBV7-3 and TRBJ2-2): GAGVSQTPSNKVTEKGKYVELRCDPISGHTALYWYRQSLGQGPEFLIYFQGTGAADDSGLPNDRFFAVRPEGSVSTLKIQRTERGDSAVYLCASSSAGGWTGELFFGEGSRLTVL.

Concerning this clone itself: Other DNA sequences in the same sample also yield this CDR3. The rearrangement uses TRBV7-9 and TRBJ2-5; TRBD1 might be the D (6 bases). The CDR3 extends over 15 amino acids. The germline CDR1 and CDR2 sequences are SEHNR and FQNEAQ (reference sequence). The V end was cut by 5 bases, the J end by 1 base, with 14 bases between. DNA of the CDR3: TGTGCCAGCAGCCCCGACAGGCCAAGCCAAGAGACCCAGTACTTC. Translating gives CASSPDRPSQETQYF.

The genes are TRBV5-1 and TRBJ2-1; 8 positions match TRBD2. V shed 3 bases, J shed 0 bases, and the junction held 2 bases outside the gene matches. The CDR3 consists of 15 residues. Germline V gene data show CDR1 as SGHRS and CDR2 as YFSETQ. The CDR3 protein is CASSSLAGSYNEQFF. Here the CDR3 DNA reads TGCGCCAGCAGCTCCCTAGCGGGCTCCTACAATGAGCAGTTCTTC.

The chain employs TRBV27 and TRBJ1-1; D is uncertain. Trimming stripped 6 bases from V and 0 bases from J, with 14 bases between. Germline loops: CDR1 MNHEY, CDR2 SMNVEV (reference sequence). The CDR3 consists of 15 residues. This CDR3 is CASSPSRPLNTEAFF. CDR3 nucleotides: TGTGCCAGCAGCCCGTCGAGGCCGTTGAACACTGAAGCTTTCTTT.

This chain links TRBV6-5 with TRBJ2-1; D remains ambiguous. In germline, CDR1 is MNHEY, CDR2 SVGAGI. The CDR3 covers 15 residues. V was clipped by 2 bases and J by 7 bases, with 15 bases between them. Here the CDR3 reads CASSYEDPYRNEQFF. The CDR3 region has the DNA TGTGCCAGCAGTTACGAGGACCCCTATAGGAATGAGCAGTTCTTC.

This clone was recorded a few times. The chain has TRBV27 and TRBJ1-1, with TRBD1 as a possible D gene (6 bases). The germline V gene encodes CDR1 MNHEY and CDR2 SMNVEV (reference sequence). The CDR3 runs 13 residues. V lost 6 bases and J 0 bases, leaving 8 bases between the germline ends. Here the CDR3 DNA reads TGTGCCAGCAGCTACAGGGTGAACACTGAAGCTTTCTTT. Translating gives CASSYRVNTEAFF.

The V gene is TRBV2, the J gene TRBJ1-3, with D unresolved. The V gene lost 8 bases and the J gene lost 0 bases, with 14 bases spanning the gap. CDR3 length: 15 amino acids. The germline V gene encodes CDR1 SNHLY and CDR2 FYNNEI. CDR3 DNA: TGTGCCAGCGGACCGGGCCTCAGCTCTGGAAACACCATATATTTT. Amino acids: CASGPGLSSGNTIYF.

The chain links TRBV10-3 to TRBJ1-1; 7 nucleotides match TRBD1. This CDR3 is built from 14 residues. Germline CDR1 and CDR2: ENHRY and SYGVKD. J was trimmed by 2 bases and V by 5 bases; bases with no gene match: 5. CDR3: CAISKGQTNTEAFF. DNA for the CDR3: TGTGCCATCAGTAAGGGACAGACTAACACTGAAGCTTTCTTT.

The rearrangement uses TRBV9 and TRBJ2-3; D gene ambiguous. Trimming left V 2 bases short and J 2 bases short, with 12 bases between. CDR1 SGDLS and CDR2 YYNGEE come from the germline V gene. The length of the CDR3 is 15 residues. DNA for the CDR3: TGTGCCAGCAGCGTTAGGCCTACCACCACAGATACGCAGTATTTT. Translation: CASSVRPTTTDTQYF.

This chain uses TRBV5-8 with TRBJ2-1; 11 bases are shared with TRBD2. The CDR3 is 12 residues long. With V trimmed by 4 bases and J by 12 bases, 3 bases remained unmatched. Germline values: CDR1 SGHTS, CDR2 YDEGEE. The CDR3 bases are TGTGCCAGCAGCGTTAGCGGGAGGGTGCAGTTCTTC. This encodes CASSVSGRVQFF.

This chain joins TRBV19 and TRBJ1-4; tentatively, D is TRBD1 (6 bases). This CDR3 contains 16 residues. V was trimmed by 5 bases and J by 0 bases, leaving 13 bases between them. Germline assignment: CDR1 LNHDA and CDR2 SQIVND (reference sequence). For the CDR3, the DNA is TGTGCCAGTAGTCCCCCACGACAGGCAACTAATGAAAAACTGTTTTTT. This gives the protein CASSPPRQATNEKLFF.

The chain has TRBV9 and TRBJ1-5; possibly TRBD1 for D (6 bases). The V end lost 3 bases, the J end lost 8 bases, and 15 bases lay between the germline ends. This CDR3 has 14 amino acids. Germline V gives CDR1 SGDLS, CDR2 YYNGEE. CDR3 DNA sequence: TGTGCCAGCAGCGCAGGTGGGGGGCGGGAGCCCCAGCATTTT. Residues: CASSAGGGREPQHF.

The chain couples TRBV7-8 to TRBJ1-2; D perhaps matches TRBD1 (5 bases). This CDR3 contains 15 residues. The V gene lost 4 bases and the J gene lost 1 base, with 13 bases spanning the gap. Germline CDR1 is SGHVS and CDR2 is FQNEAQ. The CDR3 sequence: CASSSSSQGNYGYTF. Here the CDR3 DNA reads TGTGCCAGCAGCTCAAGCTCCCAGGGTAACTATGGCTACACCTTC.

This CDR3 is CAWGMVGGPDTQYF. The CDR3 nucleotides read TGTGCCTGGGGCATGGTTGGGGGGCCAGATACGCAGTATTTT. The chain is built from TRBV30 and TRBJ2-3; D could derive from TRBD1 or TRBD2 (6 bases each). The germline gives CDR1 GTSNPN, CDR2 SVGIG (reference sequence). The CDR3 has 14 residues. V gave up 5 bases and J gave up 4 bases, with 16 bases separating them.

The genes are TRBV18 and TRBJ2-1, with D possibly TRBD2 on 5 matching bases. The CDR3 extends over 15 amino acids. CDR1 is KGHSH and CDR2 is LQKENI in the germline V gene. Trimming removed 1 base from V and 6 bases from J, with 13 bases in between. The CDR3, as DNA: TGTGCCAGCTCACCACTGGTCGGACTGATCAATGAGCAGTTCTTC. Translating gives CASSPLVGLINEQFF. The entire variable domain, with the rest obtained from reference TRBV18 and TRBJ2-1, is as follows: NAGVMQNPRHLVRRRGQEARLRCSPMKGHSHVYWYRQLPEEGLKFMVYLQKENIIDESGMPKERFSAEFPKEGPSILRIQQVVRGDSAAYFCASSPLVGLINEQFFGPGTRLTVL.

The CDR3 reads CASSFAGADEQFF. In nucleotides, the CDR3 is TGTGCCAGCAGCTTTGCTGGGGCCGATGAGCAGTTCTTC. The rearrangement uses TRBV5-4 and TRBJ2-1; D perhaps matches TRBD1 (5 bases). Germline CDR1 reads SGHNT; CDR2 reads YYREEE (reference sequence). The CDR3 length is 13 residues. V lost 2 bases, J lost 8 bases, and 11 bases lay in between. Full variable domain (rest looked up from reference TRBV5-4 and TRBJ2-1): ETGVTQSPTHLIKTRGQQVTLRCSSQSGHNTVSWYQQALGQGPQFIFQYYREEENGRGNFPPRFSGLQFPNYSSELNVNALELDDSALYLCASSFAGADEQFFGPGTRLTVL.

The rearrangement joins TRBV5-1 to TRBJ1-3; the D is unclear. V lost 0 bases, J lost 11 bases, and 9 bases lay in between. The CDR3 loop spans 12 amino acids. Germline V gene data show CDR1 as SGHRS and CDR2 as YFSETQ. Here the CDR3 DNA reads TGCGCCAGCAGCTTGGATTCGGTGGCCATATATTTT. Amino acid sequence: CASSLDSVAIYF.

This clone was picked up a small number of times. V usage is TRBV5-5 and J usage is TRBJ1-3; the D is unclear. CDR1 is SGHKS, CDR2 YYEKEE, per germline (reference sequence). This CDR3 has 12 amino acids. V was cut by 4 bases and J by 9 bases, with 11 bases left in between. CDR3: CASSPEAATIYF. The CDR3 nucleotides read TGTGCCAGCAGCCCTGAAGCTGCCACCATATATTTT.